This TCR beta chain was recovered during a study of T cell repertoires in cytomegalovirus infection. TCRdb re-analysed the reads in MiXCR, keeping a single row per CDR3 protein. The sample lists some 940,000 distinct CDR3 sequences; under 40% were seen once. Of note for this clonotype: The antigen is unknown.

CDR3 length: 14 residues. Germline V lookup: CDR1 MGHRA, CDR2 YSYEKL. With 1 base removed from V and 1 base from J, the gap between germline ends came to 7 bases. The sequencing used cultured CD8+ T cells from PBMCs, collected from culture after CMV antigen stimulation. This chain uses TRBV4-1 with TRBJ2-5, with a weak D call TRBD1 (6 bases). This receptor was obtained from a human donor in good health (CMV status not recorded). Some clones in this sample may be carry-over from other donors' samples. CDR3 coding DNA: TGCGCCAGCAGCCAAGGGACAGCCCAAGAGACCCAGTACTTC. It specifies CASSQGTAQETQYF.